Below, 3 T cell receptor beta chains from the same sample are listed, as sequenced in a study of blood T cell repertoires in COVID-19. Profiling relied on immunoSEQ multiplex PCR, and the TCRdb table lists in-frame clones only, not all of them. The data contain around 300,000 clones, 85% to 90% of them singletons. Sample: PBMCs or T cells enriched from blood (not recorded which). These receptors came from a woman aged 60-75 years in a cohort exposed to, infected with or recovered from COVID-19 (not recorded which).

The chain couples TRBV27 to TRBJ1-2, with 10 positions matching TRBD1. CDR3 length equals 14 residues. Germline V CDR1 and CDR2: MNHEY, SMNVEV (reference sequence). After removal of 5 bases from V and 6 bases from J, the junction contained 6 bases not matched to a gene. The CDR3 region has the DNA TGTGCCAGCAGTGAGACAGGGGGCTTGGATGGCTACACCTTC. This encodes CASSETGGLDGYTF.

Only one count was recorded for this clone. The genes are TRBV6-4 and TRBJ2-7; weak D call: TRBD2 (6 bases). V was shortened by 11 bases and J by 3 bases, with 17 bases between the two germline ends. Germline V gene lookup returns CDR1 MRHNA and CDR2 SNTAGT. This CDR3 spans 13 amino acids. The CDR3, as DNA: TGTGCCCGGAGGGGAGGCCCTCGCTACGAGCAGTACTTC. The encoded protein is CARRGGPRYEQYF.

V and J are TRBV4-2 and TRBJ2-3; 10 bases are a match to TRBD1. J lost 4 bases, V lost 1 base, and 5 bases had no gene match. The germline CDR1 and CDR2 sequences are LGHNA and YNFKEQ. The CDR3 is 16 residues long. The CDR3 is CASSQAPGQGPDTQYF. The CDR3 DNA sequence: TGTGCCAGCAGCCAAGCTCCGGGACAGGGGCCAGATACGCAGTATTTT.